Presented here are 27 T cell receptor beta chains from one specimen sequenced in a study of regulatory T cells in long-lasting Graves disease. In building TCR beta libraries, iRepertoire HTBI primers were used together with Arm-PCR of CDR3 regions. TCRdb re-called the multiplex PCR reads through MiXCR, storing one row per CDR3 protein. The profile covers roughly 500,000 distinct CDR3 sequences, with about 22% appearing a single time and roughly 6.9% taken by the ten largest. Stated time point: persistent/refractory GD, antithyroid drugs over 5 years with positive TRAb. Scientists built the TCR library using RNA that was extracted from PBMCs. The source was peripheral blood mononuclear cells (PBMCs), collected when the disease was refractory, from a patient treated with antithyroid drugs. The receptors come from a female donor with Graves disease.

The rearrangement uses TRBV28 and TRBJ2-3, with 8 bases lining up with TRBD1. CDR1 and CDR2 (germline): MDHEN, SYDVKM. CDR3 length: 13 residues. The CDR3 loop reads CVTEDRGTDTQYF. The CDR3 bases are TGTGTCACGGAGGACAGGGGCACAGATACGCAGTATTTT.

This clonotype has just a few counts. The gene calls are TRBV10-2 and TRBJ1-1; D is ambiguous. The CDR3 totals 15 residues. Germline CDR1 is WSHSY and CDR2 is SAAADI. V gave up 4 bases and J gave up 4 bases, with 16 bases separating them. This chain's CDR3 is CASSVAPAEGTEAFF. For the CDR3, the DNA is TGCGCCAGCAGTGTGGCCCCCGCAGAAGGCACTGAAGCTTTCTTT.

The rearrangement joins TRBV6-1 to TRBJ1-2; D possibly corresponds to TRBD1 (5 bases). V was clipped by 6 bases and J by 4 bases, with 18 bases between them. The germline CDR1 and CDR2 sequences are MNHNS and SASEGT. The CDR3 is 15 residues long. This CDR3 reads CASSPRGGDRYGYTF. CDR3 sequence (DNA): TGTGCCAGCAGCCCGCGGGGGGGGGACCGCTATGGCTACACCTTC.

This clonotype was picked up a small number of times. V usage is TRBV7-8 and J usage is TRBJ1-1; maybe TRBD1 (5 bases). The CDR3 length is 16 residues. Germline V lookup: CDR1 SGHVS, CDR2 FQNEAQ. The germline V and J ends were trimmed by 3 bases and 2 bases, with 16 bases remaining between them. For the CDR3, the DNA is TGTGCCAGCAGCTTGGTGGGGCCACTGCAAAACACTGAAGCTTTCTTT. It specifies CASSLVGPLQNTEAFF. Combining the CDR3 with reference TRBV7-8 and TRBJ1-1 gives the whole variable domain GAGVSQSPRYKVAKRGQDVALRCDPISGHVSLFWYQQALGQGPEFLTYFQNEAQLDKSGLPSDRFFAERPEGSVSTLKIQRTQQEDSAVYLCASSLVGPLQNTEAFFGQGTRLTVV.

The chain carries TRBV19 and TRBJ1-2; D unresolved. CDR3 length: 15 amino acids. The germline V gene encodes CDR1 LNHDA and CDR2 SQIVND (reference sequence). Trimming left V 7 bases short and J 3 bases short, with 18 bases between. The CDR3 here is CASKPPGPRHYGYTF. The CDR3 DNA reads TGTGCCAGTAAGCCCCCGGGCCCCCGGCACTATGGCTACACCTTC.

V and J are TRBV13 and TRBJ2-7; no reliable D call. This CDR3 has 16 residues. Trimming pared 5 bases from V and 2 bases from J, leaving 19 bases between. Germline assignment: CDR1 PRHDT and CDR2 FYEKMQ (reference sequence). The DNA of the CDR3 is TGTGCCAGCAGCAGGCCAAAGGGCTTAAAAACCTACGAGCAGTACTTC. Encoded protein: CASSRPKGLKTYEQYF.

This clonotype was detected a few times. The genes are TRBV6-1 and TRBJ1-2; 7 bases are shared with TRBD1. The CDR3 is 17 amino acids. V shed 6 bases and J 2 bases; nucleotides not matched to a gene: 15. Germline V gene lookup returns CDR1 MNHNS and CDR2 SASEGT. The CDR3 sequence: CASSRSTKQGLNYGYTF. DNA for the CDR3: TGTGCCAGCAGCAGATCCACTAAACAGGGGTTAAACTATGGCTACACCTTC.

This clonotype is a singleton in its sample. A read error likely explains this, since a far larger clone differs by one base. The chain carries TRBV6-1 and TRBJ2-5; D ambiguous. The CDR3 has 13 amino acids. Germline lookup yields CDR1 MNHNS and CDR2 SASEGT. The CDR3 DNA reads as TGTGCCAGCACCGACGACACCCAAGAGGCCCAGTACTTC. Protein: CASTDDTQEAQYF.

This clonotype was counted between two and nine times. The rearrangement joins TRBV28 to TRBJ2-7, with 7 bases matching TRBD2. CDR1 MDHEN and CDR2 SYDVKM come from the germline V gene. The CDR3 loop spans 21 amino acids. V was pared by 1 base and J by 7 bases, with 28 bases of the junction left unmatched. This CDR3 reads CASSLSLLSIEETSSSREQYF. In DNA form, the CDR3 reads TGTGCCAGCAGTTTATCCCTCTTAAGTATTGAGGAGACTAGCTCCTCCCGGGAGCAGTACTTC.

This clonotype was seen at least ten times. The rearrangement links TRBV30 to TRBJ1-1, with 8 bases fitting TRBD1. V lost 4 bases to trimming and J lost 1 base; unmatched junction nucleotides: 5. Germline CDR1 and CDR2: GTSNPN and SVGIG (reference sequence). This CDR3 region has 14 residues. The CDR3 region is CAWNTDRANTEAFF. CDR3 nucleotide sequence: TGTGCCTGGAATACGGACAGGGCGAACACTGAAGCTTTCTTT.

This sequence joins TRBV19 and TRBJ2-2; D is perhaps TRBD2 (6 bases). V shed 6 bases and J shed 4 bases, with 15 bases lying between them. The CDR3 covers 15 residues. Germline lookup yields CDR1 LNHDA and CDR2 SQIVND (reference sequence). The CDR3 protein is CASSSSLGGTGELFF. The CDR3 DNA follows: TGTGCCAGTAGCTCCTCACTCGGGGGCACCGGGGAGCTGTTTTTT.

This rearrangement joins TRBV3-1 to TRBJ1-1, with D tentatively TRBD1 (6 bases). Germline V gene lookup returns CDR1 LGHDT and CDR2 YNNKEL (reference sequence). There are 16 residues in the CDR3. Between the trimmed V and J ends, which lost 1 base and 0 bases, there was a span of 12 bases. In DNA form, the CDR3 reads TGTGCCAGCAGCCAAGGGGGGGGCCGGGTGAACACTGAAGCTTTCTTT. This encodes CASSQGGGRVNTEAFF.

There are many counts of this clonotype. The chain has TRBV27 and TRBJ1-6; D ambiguous. Looked up from germline, CDR1 is MNHEY and CDR2 is SMNVEV (reference sequence). The CDR3 is made up of 13 amino acids. Trimming took 5 bases from V and 7 from J, leaving 9 bases between them. CDR3 nucleotides: TGTGCCAGCAGTCCCGCCCACAATTCACCCCTCCACTTT. It specifies CASSPAHNSPLHF.

This chain joins TRBV7-6 and TRBJ2-3; tentatively, D is TRBD2 (5 bases). V was trimmed by 4 bases and J by 2 bases, leaving 16 bases between them. Germline-derived CDR1 and CDR2 are SGHVS and FNYEAQ. This CDR3 contains 16 residues. CDR3 amino acids: CASSWARDFSTDTQYF. CDR3 DNA: TGTGCCAGCAGCTGGGCCCGGGATTTCTCCACAGATACGCAGTATTTT.

This clonotype was counted at least ten times. This chain joins TRBV6-5 and TRBJ2-7; 9 bases are a match to TRBD1. The trim removed 2 bases at V and 4 bases at J, leaving 18 bases unmatched. The germline V gene encodes CDR1 MNHEY and CDR2 SVGAGI. The CDR3 length is 19 residues. This CDR3 is CASSYGFPGQGALGYEQYF. CDR3 nucleotide sequence: TGTGCCAGCAGTTACGGGTTTCCGGGACAGGGCGCCCTTGGGTACGAGCAGTACTTC.

The chain combines TRBV7-9 with TRBJ2-6; 9 bases agree with TRBD1. CDR1 and CDR2 (germline): SEHNR, FQNEAQ (reference sequence). V was pared by 5 bases and J by 1 base, with 9 bases of the junction left unmatched. The CDR3 covers 18 residues. CDR3 nucleotide sequence: TGTGCCAGCAGCCAAATCCCGGGACAGGGATCTGGGGCCAACGTCCTGACTTTC. Encoded protein: CASSQIPGQGSGANVLTF.

Many counts were recorded for this clonotype. This chain connects TRBV11-2 to TRBJ1-4; perhaps TRBD1 as D (6 bases). Trimming took off 0 bases at V and 5 bases at J, with 16 bases between the two ends. There are 17 residues in the CDR3. CDR1 is SGHAT and CDR2 is FQNNGV in the germline V gene. This CDR3 reads CASSLDYGGGRNEKLFF. CDR3 nucleotides: TGTGCCAGCAGCTTAGACTATGGGGGGGGCCGGAATGAAAAACTGTTTTTT. Filled out from reference TRBV11-2 and TRBJ1-4, the complete variable domain reads EAGVAQSPRYKIIEKRQSVAFWCNPISGHATLYWYQQILGQGPKLLIQFQNNGVVDDSQLPKDRFSAERLKGVDSTLKIQPAKLEDSAVYLCASSLDYGGGRNEKLFFGSGTQLSVL.

This clonotype was detected many times. This chain links TRBV7-9 with TRBJ1-2; D is uncertain. Germline V gene sequence: CDR1 SEHNR, CDR2 FQNEAQ (reference sequence). The CDR3 is made up of 11 amino acids. The V end lost 5 bases, the J end lost 8 bases, and 9 bases lay between the germline ends. CDR3 amino acids: CASSTAVGYTF. The CDR3 nucleotides are TGTGCCAGCAGCACAGCTGTGGGCTACACCTTC.

With regard to this clonotype: The junction and the germline gene differ at one end; a read error may be behind it. The CDR3 protein is CASGLGLLNTEAFF. The CDR3 DNA sequence: TGTGCCAGCGGTTTAGGACTTCTGAACACTGAAGCTTTCTTT. This rearrangement joins TRBV12-3 or TRBV12-4 to TRBJ1-1; no firm D call. The CDR3 loop spans 14 amino acids.

V and J are TRBV4-3 and TRBJ1-1, with D possibly being TRBD1 (6 bases). Per the germline V gene, CDR1 is LGHNA and CDR2 is YSLEER. There are 16 residues in the CDR3. V shed 0 bases and J shed 6 bases, with 17 bases lying between them. The CDR3 loop is CASSQDRAQGGAEAFF. The CDR3 DNA follows: TGCGCCAGCAGCCAAGATCGCGCACAGGGAGGCGCTGAAGCTTTCTTT.

This clonotype was counted many times. The gene calls are TRBV27 and TRBJ1-2; 10 bases are shared with TRBD1. Trimming took 6 bases from V and 2 from J; bases not matched to a gene: 6. The CDR3 contains 15 residues. CDR1 MNHEY and CDR2 SMNVEV come from the germline V gene (reference sequence). The CDR3 protein is CASSLKGQGNYGYTF. The CDR3 bases are TGTGCCAGCAGCTTAAAGGGACAGGGGAACTATGGCTACACCTTC.

This clonotype was observed many times. The rearrangement joins TRBV12-3 or TRBV12-4 to TRBJ1-5; the D gene is possibly TRBD1 (5 bases). V was shortened by 4 bases and J by 8 bases, with 12 bases between the two germline ends. The CDR3 is 13 residues long. CDR3 amino acids: CASSSGLGKPQHF. The CDR3 DNA reads as TGTGCCAGCAGTTCAGGGCTGGGAAAGCCCCAGCATTTT.

The table lists this clonotype with many counts. V usage is TRBV28 and J usage is TRBJ1-6; 7 positions agree with TRBD1. Germline CDR1 MDHEN, CDR2 SYDVKM. The CDR3 loop spans 14 amino acids. The V gene end was trimmed by 7 bases and the J gene end by 7 bases; junction bases not matched to a gene: 7. CDR3: CASTPGQRNSPLHF. The CDR3, as DNA: TGTGCCAGCACCCCGGGACAGCGAAATTCACCCCTCCACTTT.

This clonotype was seen repeatedly, ten times or more. The limits of the CDR3 on the DNA are not certain, so only TCRdb's listed CDR3 is given. The gene calls are TRBV28 and TRBJ2-7; TRBD1 was called by the table and not checked on the DNA. Germline V gene data show CDR1 as MDHEN and CDR2 as SYDVKM. Including both end residues, the CDR3 is 15 amino acids long. CDR3 sequence: CASSSSGRSSYEQYF.

The chain couples TRBV9 to TRBJ1-6; perhaps TRBD1 as D (5 bases). Germline V lookup: CDR1 SGDLS, CDR2 YYNGEE. With 2 bases removed from V and 5 bases from J, the gap between germline ends came to 17 bases. The CDR3 has 17 residues. The chain's CDR3 is CASSVSRDLGHNSPLHF. The CDR3 DNA sequence: TGTGCCAGCAGCGTCTCCCGGGACCTCGGGCATAATTCACCCCTCCACTTT.

This clonotype showed up many times. The chain uses TRBV7-3 and TRBJ2-5; D is possibly TRBD1 (5 bases). V was shortened by 0 bases and J by 3 bases, with 8 bases between the two germline ends. Germline V gives CDR1 SGHTA, CDR2 FQGTGA. The CDR3 is 14 amino acids. The CDR3 sequence: CASSLTGLEETQYF. CDR3 bases: TGTGCCAGCAGCTTAACGGGGCTGGAAGAGACCCAGTACTTC. Complete variable domain (other parts from reference TRBV7-3 and TRBJ2-5): GAGVSQTPSNKVTEKGKYVELRCDPISGHTALYWYRQSLGQGPEFLIYFQGTGAADDSGLPNDRFFAVRPEGSVSTLKIQRTERGDSAVYLCASSLTGLEETQYFGPGTRLLVL.

The V and J genes are TRBV3-1 and TRBJ1-6; D remains unclear. Germline assignment: CDR1 LGHDT and CDR2 YNNKEL (reference sequence). Trimming pared 0 bases from V and 7 bases from J, leaving 7 bases between. CDR3 length: 14 residues. The CDR3, as DNA: TGTGCCAGCAGCCAAGATCTAAGGAATTCACCCCTCCACTTT. It specifies CASSQDLRNSPLHF.